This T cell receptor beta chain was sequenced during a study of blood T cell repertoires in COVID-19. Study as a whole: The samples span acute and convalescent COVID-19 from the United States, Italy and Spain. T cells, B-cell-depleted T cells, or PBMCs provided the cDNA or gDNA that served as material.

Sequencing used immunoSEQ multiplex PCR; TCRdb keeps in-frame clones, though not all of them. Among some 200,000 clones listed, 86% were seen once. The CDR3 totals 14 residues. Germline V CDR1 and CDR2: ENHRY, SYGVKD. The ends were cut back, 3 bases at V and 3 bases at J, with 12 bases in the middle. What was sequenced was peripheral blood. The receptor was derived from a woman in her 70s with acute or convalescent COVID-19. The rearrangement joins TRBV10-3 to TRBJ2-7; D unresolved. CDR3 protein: CAISEGTAIYEQYF. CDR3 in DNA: TGTGCCATCAGTGAAGGCACAGCCATCTACGAGCAGTACTTC.